One TCR beta chain is described in this entry. Its antigen remains unknown. This specimen belongs to a study of tumor-infiltrating lymphocytes in localized non-small cell lung cancer. At the level of the study: From each patient, both tumor and uninvolved lung, non-adjacent to tumor, were sampled. Whole-study findings and limits: Different pieces of the same tissue were used for each assay.

This table comes from immunoSEQ multiplex PCR, and its TCRdb copy is limited to in-frame clones, with some not included. Of 15,000 to 20,000 clones listed, over 70% are singletons. CDR3 length: 13 residues. Germline loops: CDR1 GTSNPN, CDR2 SVGIG (reference sequence). V lost 5 bases to trimming and J lost 4 bases, with 11 bases between them. Input material: lung tumor tissue. The source of this sequence is a human donor with non-small cell lung cancer. The chain is built from TRBV30 and TRBJ2-2; D is unclear. The CDR3 protein is CAWRRSSTGELFF. The CDR3 DNA follows: TGTGCCTGGCGACGGAGTTCCACCGGGGAGCTGTTTTTT.